Listed below are T cell receptor beta chains from one sample, sequenced in a study of radiation and T cells in renal cell carcinoma. Some clones are missing from TCRdb's copy, which holds only in-frame ones; the method was immunoSEQ multiplex PCR. The sample includes approximately 83,000 clones, approximately 80% seen only once; the top ten take roughly a tenth. This specimen consisted of blood, obtained from a patient whose treatment included radiotherapy and nephrectomy. The receptor source for this set is a man aged 50 to 60 with renal cell carcinoma. CDR3s include the opening cysteine and the closing phenylalanine or tryptophan. A D gene is named only where the DNA matches it firmly. Size is stated for part of the rows, as once, few or many counts, or as a class when the clone is expanded.

D gene | J gene | clone size | V gene | CDR3 protein | CDR3 DNA
NA | TRBJ2-7 | once | TRBV5-1 | CASSLSTYEQYF | TGCGCCAGCAGTCTCTCCACCTACGAGCAGTACTTC
NA | TRBJ2-7 | NA | TRBV4-2 | CASSQDLAPYEQYF | TGTGCCAGCAGCCAAGACCTAGCACCATACGAGCAGTACTTC
TRBD1 | TRBJ1-5 | NA | TRBV6-1 | CASSTGETQPQHF | TGTGCCAGCAGTACAGGGGAGACTCAGCCCCAGCATTTT
NA | TRBJ1-2 | NA | TRBV28 | CASSPPMVYGYTF | TGTGCCAGCAGCCCCCCGATGGTGTATGGCTACACCTTC
TRBD2 | TRBJ2-5 | NA | TRBV9 | CASSPYTGGQETQYF | TGTGCCAGCAGCCCTTATACGGGGGGACAAGAGACCCAGTACTTC
NA | TRBJ1-1 | NA | TRBV6-1 | CASRAGPRAEAFF | TGTGCCAGCAGAGCGGGGCCACGGGCTGAAGCTTTCTTT
NA | TRBJ1-1 | NA | TRBV18 | CASSPALGVGNTEAFF | TGTGCCAGCTCACCGGCCCTCGGGGTGGGGAACACTGAAGCTTTCTTT
TRBD2 | TRBJ2-7 | NA | TRBV13 | CASSPVGGAMVEQYF | TGTGCCAGCAGCCCTGTCGGGGGGGCTATGGTTGAGCAGTACTTC
NA | TRBJ1-1 | NA | TRBV6-1 | CASTWGEAATEAFF | TGTGCCAGCACCTGGGGGGAGGCGGCCACTGAAGCTTTCTTT
TRBD1 | TRBJ1-1 | NA | TRBV13 | CASSSARTGLNTEAFF | TGTGCCAGCAGCTCCGCCAGGACAGGGTTGAACACTGAAGCTTTCTTT
NA | TRBJ2-5 | NA | TRBV27 | CASSLLGGQQETQYF | TGTGCCAGCAGTTTATTGGGGGGACAACAAGAGACCCAGTACTTC
NA | TRBJ2-3 | NA | TRBV9 | CASSVQADTQYF | TGTGCCAGCAGCGTACAGGCAGATACGCAGTATTTT
NA | TRBJ2-1 | NA | TRBV5-8 | CASSPGRALGDEQFF | TGTGCCAGCAGCCCGGGAAGGGCCCTAGGGGATGAGCAGTTCTTC
TRBD2 | TRBJ2-7 | NA | TRBV5-1 | CASSFGGSYEQYF | TGCGCCAGCAGCTTTGGCGGGAGCTACGAGCAGTACTTC
NA | TRBJ2-7 | few | TRBV27 | CASSLSLAPGHEQYF | TGTGCCAGCAGTTTATCCCTTGCCCCGGGTCACGAGCAGTACTTC
TRBD2 | TRBJ2-1 | NA | TRBV29-1 | CSVEVGRGNEQFF | TGCAGCGTTGAGGTCGGGAGGGGAAATGAGCAGTTCTTC
NA | TRBJ2-7 | NA | TRBV5-1 | CASSLGSGTYEQYF | TGCGCCAGCAGCTTGGGTAGCGGTACCTACGAGCAGTACTTC
NA | TRBJ2-5 | NA | TRBV14 | CASSQGPQTGETQYF | TGTGCCAGCAGCCAAGGCCCACAGACGGGAGAGACCCAGTACTTC
NA | TRBJ1-3 | NA | TRBV19 | CASSIGPYTIYF | TGTGCCAGTAGTATAGGCCCGTACACCATATATTTT
NA | TRBJ2-1 | NA | TRBV29-1 | CSVEPTGAYNEQFF | TGCAGCGTTGAACCTACCGGGGCCTACAATGAGCAGTTCTTC
NA | TRBJ1-5 | NA | TRBV7-3 | CASKQRWRGEVQPQHF | TGTGCCAGCAAACAGCGGTGGAGGGGCGAAGTTCAGCCCCAGCATTTT
NA | TRBJ1-2 | NA | TRBV9 | CASSGRGSNGYTF | TGTGCCAGCAGCGGTCGGGGGAGCAATGGCTACACCTTC
NA | TRBJ2-3 | NA | TRBV11-2 | CASSLKGRGLPDTQYF | TGTGCCAGCAGCTTGAAGGGCCGTGGGTTGCCAGATACGCAGTATTTT
NA | TRBJ1-2 | once | TRBV23-1 | CASSLPPSQGYTF | TGCGCCAGCAGTCTCCCCCCCTCACAAGGCTACACCTTC
NA | TRBJ2-7 | NA | TRBV7-3 | CASLRLSYEQYF | TGTGCCAGTTTGAGGCTTTCCTACGAGCAGTACTTC
TRBD2 | TRBJ2-1 | NA | TRBV18 | CASSQTSGSENEQFF | TGTGCCAGCTCCCAGACTAGCGGGAGCGAAAATGAGCAGTTCTTC
NA | TRBJ2-1 | NA | TRBV7-9 | CASSLIAIEQFF | TGTGCCAGCAGCTTAATTGCTATTGAGCAGTTCTTC
NA | TRBJ1-4 | NA | TRBV5-1 | CASSLSGTYGEKLFF | TGCGCCAGCAGCCTCAGCGGGACCTATGGTGAAAAACTGTTTTTT
NA | TRBJ2-4 | NA | TRBV5-1 | CASSLDLAKNIQYF | TGCGCCAGCAGCTTGGACCTAGCCAAAAACATTCAGTACTTC
NA | TRBJ2-3 | NA | TRBV11-3 | CASSLVGNTQYF | TGTGCCAGCAGCTTAGTTGGGAATACGCAGTATTTT
NA | TRBJ1-2 | NA | TRBV10-2 | CASSDSGGINYGYTF | TGCGCCAGCAGTGATTCTGGGGGCATTAACTATGGCTACACCTTC
NA | TRBJ1-4 | NA | TRBV4-2 | CASSQGPGGVLDEKLFF | TGTGCCAGCAGCCAAGGACCTGGGGGAGTGCTGGATGAAAAACTGTTTTTT
TRBD2 | TRBJ2-5 | NA | TRBV19 | CASSLTSGSQETQYF | TGTGCCAGTAGTTTGACTAGCGGCTCTCAAGAGACCCAGTACTTC
NA | TRBJ1-2 | few | TRBV29-1 | CSVGTDYGYTF | TGCAGCGTTGGGACAGACTATGGCTACACCTTC
NA | TRBJ2-7 | NA | TRBV18 | CASSPDRAYEQYF | TGTGCCAGCTCACCGGACAGAGCCTACGAGCAGTACTTC
NA | TRBJ2-7 | NA | TRBV5-1 | CASSLGTQLEGEQYF | TGCGCCAGCAGCTTGGGGACGCAACTAGAAGGGGAGCAGTACTTC
TRBD1 | TRBJ1-1 | once | TRBV9 | CASSAGQGHTEAFF | TGTGCCAGCAGCGCCGGACAGGGGCACACTGAAGCTTTCTTT
NA | TRBJ1-1 | once | TRBV6-1 | CASSDWGSQNTEAFF | TGTGCCAGCAGTGATTGGGGGTCCCAGAACACTGAAGCTTTCTTT
NA | TRBJ2-7 | NA | TRBV28 | CASSLENRKQYF | TGTGCCAGCAGTTTGGAAAATAGGAAGCAGTACTTC
NA | TRBJ1-5 | NA | TRBV15 | CATSRDLGAGNQPQHF | TGTGCCACCAGCAGAGATCTGGGGGCAGGCAATCAGCCCCAGCATTTT
TRBD2 | TRBJ2-7 | once | TRBV2 | CASSRTSGGITYEQYF | TGTGCCAGCAGCAGAACGAGCGGGGGGATCACCTACGAGCAGTACTTC
TRBD1 | TRBJ2-1 | NA | TRBV2 | CAEYRGTEQFF | TGTGCCGAGTACAGGGGAACGGAGCAGTTCTTC
NA | TRBJ1-2 | NA | TRBV19 | CASSIPSANLLPYGYTF | TGTGCCAGTAGTATCCCGTCGGCGAATCTGTTACCCTATGGCTACACCTTC
NA | TRBJ2-7 | NA | TRBV28 | CASTLGPITYEQYF | TGTGCCAGCACTCTCGGTCCCATTACCTACGAGCAGTACTTC
TRBD2 | TRBJ2-5 | NA | TRBV15 | CATSRDGGEGWETQYF | TGTGCCACCAGCAGAGATGGCGGGGAGGGGTGGGAGACCCAGTACTTC
NA | TRBJ1-1 | few | TRBV30 | CAWIAPGFGFF | TGTGCCTGGATTGCCCCCGGGTTTGGTTTCTTT
NA | TRBJ1-1 | NA | TRBV4-2 | CASSQDFEGTYTEAFF | TGTGCCAGCAGCCAAGATTTCGAGGGGACATATACTGAAGCTTTCTTT